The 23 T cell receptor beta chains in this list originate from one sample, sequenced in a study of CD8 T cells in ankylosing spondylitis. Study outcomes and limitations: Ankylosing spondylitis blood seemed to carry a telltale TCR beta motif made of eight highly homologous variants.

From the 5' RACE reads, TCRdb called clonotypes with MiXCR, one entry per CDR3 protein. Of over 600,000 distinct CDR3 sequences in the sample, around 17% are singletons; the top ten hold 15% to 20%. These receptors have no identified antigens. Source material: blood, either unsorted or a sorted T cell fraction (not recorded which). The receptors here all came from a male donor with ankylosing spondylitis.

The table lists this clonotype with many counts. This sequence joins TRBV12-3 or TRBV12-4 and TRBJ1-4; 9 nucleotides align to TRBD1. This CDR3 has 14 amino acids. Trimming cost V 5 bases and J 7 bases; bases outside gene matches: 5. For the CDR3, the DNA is TGTGCCAGCAGTCCGGACAGGGGTGGTGAAAAACTGTTTTTT. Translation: CASSPDRGGEKLFF.

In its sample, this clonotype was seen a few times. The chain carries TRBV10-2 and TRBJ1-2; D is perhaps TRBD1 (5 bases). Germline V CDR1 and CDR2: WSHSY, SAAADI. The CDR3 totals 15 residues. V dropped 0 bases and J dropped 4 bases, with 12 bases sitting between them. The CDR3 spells CASSESYSDSYGYTF. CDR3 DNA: TGCGCCAGCAGTGAGTCATACTCCGACAGCTATGGCTACACCTTC.

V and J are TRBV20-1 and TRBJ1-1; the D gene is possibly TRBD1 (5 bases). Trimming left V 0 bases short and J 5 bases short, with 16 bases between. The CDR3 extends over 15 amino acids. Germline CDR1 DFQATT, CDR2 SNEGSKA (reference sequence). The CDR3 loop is CSARDREGAQTEAFF. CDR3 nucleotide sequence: TGCAGTGCTAGAGATCGGGAAGGGGCGCAGACTGAAGCTTTCTTT.

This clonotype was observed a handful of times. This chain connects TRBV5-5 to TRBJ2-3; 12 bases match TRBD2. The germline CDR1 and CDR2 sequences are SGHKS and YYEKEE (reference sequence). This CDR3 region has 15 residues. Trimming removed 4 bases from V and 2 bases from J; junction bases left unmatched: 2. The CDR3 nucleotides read TGTGCCAGCAGCACTAGCGGGAGGAACACAGATACGCAGTATTTT. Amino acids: CASSTSGRNTDTQYF. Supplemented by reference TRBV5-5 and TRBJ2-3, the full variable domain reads DAGVTQSPTHLIKTRGQQVTLRCSPISGHKSVSWYQQVLGQGPQFIFQYYEKEERGRGNFPDRFSARQFPNYSSELNVNALLLGDSALYLCASSTSGRNTDTQYFGPGTRLTVL.

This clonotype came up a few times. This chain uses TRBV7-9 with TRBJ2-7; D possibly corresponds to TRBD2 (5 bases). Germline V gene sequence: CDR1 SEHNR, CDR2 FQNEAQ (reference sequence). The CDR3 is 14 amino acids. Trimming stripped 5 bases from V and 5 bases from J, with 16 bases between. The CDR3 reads CASSPDGPRDEQYF. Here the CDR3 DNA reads TGTGCCAGCAGCCCCGACGGACCGCGGGACGAGCAGTACTTC.

In DNA, the CDR3 is TGTGCCAGCAGCCCCGAAGGCCTAGCGGGGATCGGTGAGCAGTTCTTC. Amino acid sequence: CASSPEGLAGIGEQFF. The chain recombines TRBV9 with TRBJ2-1; 9 bases map to TRBD2. The CDR3 is 16 amino acids. Trimming cost V 4 bases and J 9 bases; bases outside gene matches: 14. The germline gives CDR1 SGDLS, CDR2 YYNGEE.

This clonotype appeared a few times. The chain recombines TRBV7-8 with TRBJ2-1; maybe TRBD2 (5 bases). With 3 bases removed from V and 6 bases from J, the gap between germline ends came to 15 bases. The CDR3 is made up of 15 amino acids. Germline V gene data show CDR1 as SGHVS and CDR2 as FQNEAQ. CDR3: CASSFGVHLSNEQFF. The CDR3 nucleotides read TGTGCCAGCAGCTTCGGGGTACACTTGAGCAATGAGCAGTTCTTC.

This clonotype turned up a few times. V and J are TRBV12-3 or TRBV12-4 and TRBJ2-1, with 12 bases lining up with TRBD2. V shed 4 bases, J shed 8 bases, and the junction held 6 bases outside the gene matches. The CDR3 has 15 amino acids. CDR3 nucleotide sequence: TGTGCCAGCAGTTCTAGCGGGAGGGGGGGTGATGAGCAGTTCTTC. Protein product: CASSSSGRGGDEQFF.

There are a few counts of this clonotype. The CDR3 DNA reads TGCAGTGCTAGAGATGTCAGACAACTCCCGAACACCGGGGAGCTGTTTTTT. Protein sequence: CSARDVRQLPNTGELFF. This chain uses TRBV20-1 with TRBJ2-2; no firm D call. The CDR3 loop spans 17 amino acids. V lost 0 bases and J lost 0, with 14 bases in between. The germline V gene has CDR1 DFQATT and CDR2 SNEGSKA (reference sequence).

Here the CDR3 DNA reads TGCGCCAGCAGCCTCCTAGGGACCGCCTACAATGAGCAGTTCTTC. Amino acids: CASSLLGTAYNEQFF. V is TRBV4-1 and J is TRBJ2-1; perhaps D is TRBD1 or TRBD2 (5 bases each). Trimming cost V 4 bases and J 2 bases, with 12 bases left between them. The CDR3 runs 15 residues. Germline-derived CDR1 and CDR2 are MGHRA and YSYEKL.

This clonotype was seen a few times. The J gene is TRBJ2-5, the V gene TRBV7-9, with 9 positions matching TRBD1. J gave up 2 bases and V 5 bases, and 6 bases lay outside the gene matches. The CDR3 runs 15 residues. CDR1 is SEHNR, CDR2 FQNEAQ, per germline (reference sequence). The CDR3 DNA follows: TGTGCCAGCAGCGGCGGGGGACAGGGTCAAGAGACCCAGTACTTC. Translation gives CASSGGGQGQETQYF.

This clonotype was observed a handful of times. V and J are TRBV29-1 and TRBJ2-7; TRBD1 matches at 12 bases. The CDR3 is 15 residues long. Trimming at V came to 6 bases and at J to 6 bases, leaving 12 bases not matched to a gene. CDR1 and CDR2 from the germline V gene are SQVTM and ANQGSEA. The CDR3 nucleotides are TGCAGCGTCGTTAGGGGAGGGACAGGGGGCCTCGAGCAGTACTTC. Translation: CSVVRGGTGGLEQYF.

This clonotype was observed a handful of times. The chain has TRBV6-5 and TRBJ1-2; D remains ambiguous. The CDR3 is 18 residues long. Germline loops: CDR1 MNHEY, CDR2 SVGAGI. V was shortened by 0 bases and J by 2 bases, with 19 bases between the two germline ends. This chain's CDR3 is CASSYSPPGREGNYGYTF. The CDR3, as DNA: TGTGCCAGCAGTTACTCACCCCCGGGTCGGGAGGGAAACTATGGCTACACCTTC.

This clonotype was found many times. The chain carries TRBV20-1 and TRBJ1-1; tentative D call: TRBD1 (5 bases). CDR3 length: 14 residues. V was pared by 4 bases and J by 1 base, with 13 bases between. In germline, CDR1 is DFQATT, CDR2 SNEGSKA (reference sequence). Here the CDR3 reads CSAKSPGSNTEAFF. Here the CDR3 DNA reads TGCAGTGCTAAGTCCCCAGGGTCGAACACTGAAGCTTTCTTT.

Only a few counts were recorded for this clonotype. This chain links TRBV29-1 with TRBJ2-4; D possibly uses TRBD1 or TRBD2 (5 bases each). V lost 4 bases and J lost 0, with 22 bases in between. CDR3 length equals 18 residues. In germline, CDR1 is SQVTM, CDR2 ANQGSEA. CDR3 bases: TGCAGCGTTGCAGTGGGTGGGAAGGGGACGCTAGCCAAAAACATTCAGTACTTC. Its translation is CSVAVGGKGTLAKNIQYF.

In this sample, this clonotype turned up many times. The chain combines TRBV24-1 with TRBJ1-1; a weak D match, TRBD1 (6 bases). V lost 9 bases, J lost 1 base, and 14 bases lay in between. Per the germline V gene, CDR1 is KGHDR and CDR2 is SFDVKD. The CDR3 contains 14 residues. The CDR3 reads CATRQGGANTEAFF. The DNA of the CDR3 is TGTGCCACCCGCCAAGGGGGGGCGAACACTGAAGCTTTCTTT.

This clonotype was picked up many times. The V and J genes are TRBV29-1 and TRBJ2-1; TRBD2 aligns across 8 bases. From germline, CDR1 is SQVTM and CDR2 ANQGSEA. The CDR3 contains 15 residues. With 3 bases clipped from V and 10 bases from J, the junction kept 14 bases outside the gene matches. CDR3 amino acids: CSVDPPRGESREQFF. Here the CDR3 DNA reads TGCAGCGTTGATCCTCCGCGGGGGGAGAGTAGGGAGCAGTTCTTC.

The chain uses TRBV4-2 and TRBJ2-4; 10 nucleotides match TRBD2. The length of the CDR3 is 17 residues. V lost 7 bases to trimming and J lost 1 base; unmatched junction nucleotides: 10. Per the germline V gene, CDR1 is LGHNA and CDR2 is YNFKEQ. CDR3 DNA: TGTGCCAGCATCCAGGAGCCGACTAGCGGGGCCAAAAACATTCAGTACTTC. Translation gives CASIQEPTSGAKNIQYF.

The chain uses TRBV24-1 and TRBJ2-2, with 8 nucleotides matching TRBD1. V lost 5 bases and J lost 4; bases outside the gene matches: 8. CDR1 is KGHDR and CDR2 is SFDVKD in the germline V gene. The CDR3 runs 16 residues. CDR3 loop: CATSALTGDGTGELFF. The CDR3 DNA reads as TGTGCCACCAGTGCCCTGACAGGGGACGGCACCGGGGAGCTGTTTTTT.

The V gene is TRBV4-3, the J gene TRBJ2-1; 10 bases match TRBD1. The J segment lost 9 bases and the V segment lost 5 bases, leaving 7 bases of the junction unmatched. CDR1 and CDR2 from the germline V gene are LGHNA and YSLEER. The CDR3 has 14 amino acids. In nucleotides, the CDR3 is TGCGCCAGCAGCATCCGGGACAGGGGCAGTGAGCAGTTCTTC. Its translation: CASSIRDRGSEQFF.

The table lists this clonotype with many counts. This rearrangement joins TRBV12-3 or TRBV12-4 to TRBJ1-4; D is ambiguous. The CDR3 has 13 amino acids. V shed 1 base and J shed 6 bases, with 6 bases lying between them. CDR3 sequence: CASSLDRDEKLFF. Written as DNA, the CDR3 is TGTGCCAGCAGTTTAGACAGAGATGAAAAACTGTTTTTT.

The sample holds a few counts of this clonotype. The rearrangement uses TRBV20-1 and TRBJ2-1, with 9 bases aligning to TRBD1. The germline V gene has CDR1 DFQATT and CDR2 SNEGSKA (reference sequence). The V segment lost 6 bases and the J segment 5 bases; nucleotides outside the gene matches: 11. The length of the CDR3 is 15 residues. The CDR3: CSAETPGQGHNEQFF. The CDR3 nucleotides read TGCAGTGCCGAGACGCCGGGACAGGGCCACAATGAGCAGTTCTTC.

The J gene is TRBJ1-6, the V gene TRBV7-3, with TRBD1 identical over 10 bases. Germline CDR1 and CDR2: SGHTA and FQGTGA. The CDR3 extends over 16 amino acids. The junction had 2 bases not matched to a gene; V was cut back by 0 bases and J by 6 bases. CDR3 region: CASSLTGQGSNSPLHF. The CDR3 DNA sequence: TGTGCCAGCAGCTTAACGGGACAGGGGAGTAATTCACCCCTCCACTTT.